Each of the 2 T cell receptor beta chains below was sequenced from the same sample in a study of Ad26.COV2.S vaccination and SARS-CoV-2 variants. Sequenced by immunoSEQ multiplex PCR; TCRdb stores in-frame clones only, minus some. The sample shows over 450,000 clones, approximately 90% of them seen only once. Described treatment: roughly 20 received Ad26.COV2.S at low or high dose, single or two shots; 5 received placebo; per-sample allocation not given. Samples were taken on day 63 after the first vaccine or placebo injection. The sequenced sample was peripheral blood, obtained in a trial of Ad26.COV2.S vaccine versus placebo. These TCRs come from a person between 18 and 60 years old who received the Ad26.COV2.S COVID-19 vaccine or a placebo.

V usage is TRBV27 and J usage is TRBJ2-1, with 12 nucleotides matching TRBD2. This CDR3 has 16 amino acids. The V gene end was trimmed by 6 bases and the J gene end by 8 bases; junction bases not matched to a gene: 11. CDR1 and CDR2 from the germline V gene are MNHEY and SMNVEV (reference sequence). The CDR3 DNA follows: TGTGCCAGCAGAGCCGGCCGGCTAGCGGGAGGGCATGAGCAGTTCTTC. It yields the protein CASRAGRLAGGHEQFF.

The chain joins TRBV7-2 to TRBJ2-3; TRBD2 matches 12 bases. The CDR3 has 17 amino acids. CDR1 SGHTA and CDR2 FQGNSA come from the germline V gene. The V segment lost 4 bases and the J segment 10 bases; nucleotides outside the gene matches: 15. For the CDR3, the DNA is TGTGCCAGCAGCTCTAGCGGGAGGGCCTTATCCCCTGTACCGCAGTATTTT. Translating gives CASSSSGRALSPVPQYF.